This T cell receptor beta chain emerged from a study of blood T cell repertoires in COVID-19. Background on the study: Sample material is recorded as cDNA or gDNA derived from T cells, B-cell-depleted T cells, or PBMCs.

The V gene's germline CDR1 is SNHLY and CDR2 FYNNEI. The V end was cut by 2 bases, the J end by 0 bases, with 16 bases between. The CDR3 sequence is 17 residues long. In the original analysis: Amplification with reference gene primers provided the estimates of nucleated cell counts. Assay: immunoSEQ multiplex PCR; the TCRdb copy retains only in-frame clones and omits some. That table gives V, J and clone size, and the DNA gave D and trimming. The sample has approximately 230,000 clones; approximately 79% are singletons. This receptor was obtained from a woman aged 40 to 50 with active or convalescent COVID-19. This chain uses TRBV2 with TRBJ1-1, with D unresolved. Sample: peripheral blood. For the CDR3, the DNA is TGTGCCAGCAGTGAATTGCACAGCTTCCTCATGAACACTGAAGCTTTCTTT. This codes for CASSELHSFLMNTEAFF.